One T cell receptor beta chain is described in this entry. The sample is drawn from a study of blood T cell repertoires in COVID-19. Study summary: The United States, Italy and Spain were the sources of the acute and convalescent COVID-19 samples. T cells, B-cell-depleted T cells, or PBMCs provided the cDNA or gDNA that served as material.

Original handling: Using reference gene primer amplification, nucleated cell counts were estimated. The protocol was immunoSEQ multiplex PCR, while the TCRdb copy is restricted to in-frame clones and leaves out a portion. D and trimming come from the DNA, and the V and J calls and clone size come from that table. The sample lists around 200,000 clones, roughly nine tenths occurring once. Trimming left V 1 base short and J 5 bases short, with 7 bases between. From germline, CDR1 is SGDLS and CDR2 YYNGEE. This CDR3 region has 14 residues. The V and J genes are TRBV9 and TRBJ1-6; D is possibly TRBD1 (5 bases). Sequencing used peripheral blood. The sequence was collected from a man in his forties with active or convalescent COVID-19. The CDR3 loop is CASSVRGNNSPLHF. The CDR3 DNA reads as TGTGCCAGCAGCGTACGGGGGAATAATTCACCCCTCCACTTT.